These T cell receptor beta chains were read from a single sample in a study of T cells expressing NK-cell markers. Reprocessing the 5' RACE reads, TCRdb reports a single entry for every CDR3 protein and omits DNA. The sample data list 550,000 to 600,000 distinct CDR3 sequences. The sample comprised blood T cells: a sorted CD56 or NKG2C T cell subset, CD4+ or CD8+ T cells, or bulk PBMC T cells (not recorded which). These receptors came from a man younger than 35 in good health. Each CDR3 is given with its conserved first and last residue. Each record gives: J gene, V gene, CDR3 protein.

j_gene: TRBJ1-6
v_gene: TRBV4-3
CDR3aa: CASSQDTGDGNSPLHF

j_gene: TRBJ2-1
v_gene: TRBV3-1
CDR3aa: CASSHDRFGRNEQFF

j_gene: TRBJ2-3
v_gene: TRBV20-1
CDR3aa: CSARQPGVTDTQYF

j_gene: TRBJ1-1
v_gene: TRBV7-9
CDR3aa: CASSHSRGMNTEAFF

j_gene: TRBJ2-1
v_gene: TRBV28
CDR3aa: CASSFGGTYNEQFF

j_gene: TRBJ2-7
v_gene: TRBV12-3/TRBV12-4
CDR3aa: CASSLRAGGLEQYF

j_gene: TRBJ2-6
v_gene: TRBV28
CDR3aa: CASGDLAGGSGANVLTF

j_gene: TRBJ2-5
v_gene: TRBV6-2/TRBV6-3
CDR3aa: CASKHRQLETQYF

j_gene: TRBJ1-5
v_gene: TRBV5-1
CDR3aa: CASSLAPGGEQPQHF

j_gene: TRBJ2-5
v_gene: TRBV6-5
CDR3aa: CASSQGRETQYF

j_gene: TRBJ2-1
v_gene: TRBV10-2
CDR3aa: CASSESAGPLQNEQFF

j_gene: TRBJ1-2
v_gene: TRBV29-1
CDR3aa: CSVVSALKGYTF

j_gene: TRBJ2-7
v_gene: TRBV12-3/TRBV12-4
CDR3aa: CASSLWASGASYEQYF

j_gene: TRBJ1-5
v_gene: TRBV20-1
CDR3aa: CSAEDIRGRDEAQPQHF

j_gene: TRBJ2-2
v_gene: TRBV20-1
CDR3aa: CSAPNAGGVTGELFF

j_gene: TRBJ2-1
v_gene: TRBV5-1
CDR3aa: CASSFGTGLSYNEQFF

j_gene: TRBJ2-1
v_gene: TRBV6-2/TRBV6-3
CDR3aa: CASSYSRGLPHYNEQFF

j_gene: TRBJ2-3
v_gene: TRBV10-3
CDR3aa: CAISESPSGSSDTQYF

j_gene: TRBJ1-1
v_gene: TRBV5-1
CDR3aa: CASSPNWDRGRRDTEAFF

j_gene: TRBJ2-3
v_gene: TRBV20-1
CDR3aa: CSATRTGGHDTQYF

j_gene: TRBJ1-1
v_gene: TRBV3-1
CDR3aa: CASSRRDRGYEAFF

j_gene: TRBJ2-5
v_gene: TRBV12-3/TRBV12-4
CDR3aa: CASAFREQETQYF

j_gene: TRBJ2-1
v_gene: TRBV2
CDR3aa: CASTLGSGNNEQFF

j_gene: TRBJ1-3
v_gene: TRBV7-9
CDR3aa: CASSKGDSGNTIYF

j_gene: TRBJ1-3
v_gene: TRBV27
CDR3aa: CASSFGAGSGNTIYF

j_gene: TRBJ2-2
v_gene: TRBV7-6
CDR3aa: CASSTRGGGELFF